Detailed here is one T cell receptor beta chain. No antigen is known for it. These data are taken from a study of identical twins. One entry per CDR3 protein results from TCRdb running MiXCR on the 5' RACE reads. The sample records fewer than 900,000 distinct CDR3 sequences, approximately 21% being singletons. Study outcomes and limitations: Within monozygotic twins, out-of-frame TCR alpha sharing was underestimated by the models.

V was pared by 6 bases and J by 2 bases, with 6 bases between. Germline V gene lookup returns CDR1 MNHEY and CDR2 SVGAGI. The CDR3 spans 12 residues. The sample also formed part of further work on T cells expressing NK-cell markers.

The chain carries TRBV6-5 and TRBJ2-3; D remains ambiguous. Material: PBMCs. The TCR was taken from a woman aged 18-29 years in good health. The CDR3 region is CASSTDTDTQYF. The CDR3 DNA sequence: TGTGCCAGCAGCACGGACACAGATACGCAGTATTTT.